This T cell receptor beta chain appears in the sequencing data of a study of T cell responses to AZD1222 COVID-19 vaccine. Study-wide results and caveats: Scientists sampled the repertoires only once the peak T cell response had passed. Spike-specific TCR breadth and depth both grew after two AZD1222 doses.

This CDR3 is built from 14 residues. Trimming removed 4 bases from V and 4 bases from J, with 14 bases in between. CDR1 is SQVTM and CDR2 is ANQGSEA in the germline V gene. TCRdb keeps only in-frame clones here, not all; method: immunoSEQ multiplex PCR. The sample lists 120,000 or so clones, around 86% occurring once. Notes on this clone: Its antigen is currently unknown.

The sequenced sample was peripheral blood, obtained 28 days after the second AZD1222 dose. The sequence came from an adult who received the AZD1222 COVID-19 vaccine. The gene calls are TRBV29-1 and TRBJ1-3, with D tentatively TRBD1 (5 bases). CDR3 bases: TGCAGCGTTGCTAGGGGCACGGGAGGAAACACCATATATTTT. This codes for CSVARGTGGNTIYF.